The 8 T cell receptor beta chains given below trace back to one sample, sequenced in a study of identical twins. MiXCR, run by TCRdb on the 5' RACE reads, gives a single entry per CDR3 protein. This table has around 450,000 distinct CDR3 sequences, 14% appearing once. The data also belong to a second study, concerning yellow fever vaccine responses in identical twins.

The sequencing sample was made of CD4+ T cells sorted from blood. These receptor sequences come from a woman younger than 30 in good health.

This clonotype was observed a handful of times. The chain joins TRBV29-1 to TRBJ2-1, with D hard to call. The CDR3 has 11 amino acids. The germline CDR1 and CDR2 sequences are SQVTM and ANQGSEA. The V end lost 4 bases, the J end lost 14 bases, and 15 bases lay between the germline ends. In nucleotides, the CDR3 is TGCAGCGTTGTTGTAGGAAATTATAAGTTCTTC. Amino acid sequence: CSVVVGNYKFF.

A few counts support this clonotype. This chain uses TRBV7-9 with TRBJ2-5; D is uncertain. CDR3 size: 16 residues. Germline V gene sequence: CDR1 SEHNR, CDR2 FQNEAQ (reference sequence). Trimming took 0 bases from V and 2 from J, leaving 13 bases between them. CDR3 in DNA: TGTGCCAGCAGCTTAGCGCTTGGGAAGGGACAAGAGACCCAGTACTTC. Its protein product is CASSLALGKGQETQYF. Full variable domain (missing parts from reference TRBV7-9 and TRBJ2-5): DTGVSQNPRHKITKRGQNVTFRCDPISEHNRLYWYRQTLGQGPEFLTYFQNEAQLEKSRLLSDRFSAERPKGSFSTLEIQRTEQGDSAMYLCASSLALGKGQETQYFGPGTRLLVL.

The chain carries TRBV5-5 and TRBJ2-1; no reliable D call. The CDR3 is 16 amino acids. In germline, CDR1 is SGHKS, CDR2 YYEKEE (reference sequence). V was shortened by 0 bases and J by 0 bases, with 10 bases between the two germline ends. The CDR3 loop is CASSLALISSYNEQFF. Here the CDR3 DNA reads TGTGCCAGCAGCTTGGCCCTGATTAGCTCCTACAATGAGCAGTTCTTC.

The chain's CDR3 is CASSLMGGGYEQYF. In nucleotides, the CDR3 is TGTGCCAGCAGCTTAATGGGCGGAGGCTACGAGCAGTACTTC. This rearrangement joins TRBV7-9 to TRBJ2-7; D perhaps matches TRBD2 (5 bases). Germline V CDR1 and CDR2: SEHNR, FQNEAQ (reference sequence). V was pared by 2 bases and J by 3 bases, with 11 bases between. This CDR3 is 14 amino acids long.

In this sample, this clonotype turned up a few times. This chain connects TRBV27 to TRBJ2-7; perhaps TRBD2 as D (6 bases). V gave up 5 bases and J gave up 2 bases, with 16 bases separating them. Germline V gives CDR1 MNHEY, CDR2 SMNVEV (reference sequence). This CDR3 region has 15 residues. The DNA of the CDR3 is TGTGCCAGCAGTAAGAGACTAGAACCCACCTACGAGCAGTACTTC. This gives the protein CASSKRLEPTYEQYF.

This clonotype was seen at least ten times. This chain joins TRBV10-2 and TRBJ2-4, with a possible D match to TRBD2 (6 bases). Germline CDR1 WSHSY, CDR2 SAAADI. Between the trimmed V and J ends, which lost 0 bases and 7 bases, there was a span of 7 bases. The CDR3 is made up of 13 amino acids. The CDR3 nucleotides are TGCGCCAGCAGTGAGTCGGAGGGTAACATTCAGTACTTC. Translating it yields CASSESEGNIQYF.

This clonotype was seen repeatedly, ten times or more. The chain links TRBV24-1 to TRBJ2-7, with D perhaps matching TRBD1 or TRBD2 (5 bases each). This CDR3 is built from 12 residues. The V end lost 7 bases, the J end lost 5 bases, and 11 bases lay between the germline ends. Germline CDR1 and CDR2: KGHDR and SFDVKD. CDR3 in amino acids: CATSSGRDEQYF. CDR3 DNA sequence: TGTGCCACCAGCTCGGGGCGGGACGAGCAGTACTTC.

The V call is TRBV11-2, the J call TRBJ2-7; D is ambiguous. V was cut by 5 bases and J by 6 bases, with 11 bases left in between. CDR1 SGHAT and CDR2 FQNNGV come from the germline V gene. CDR3 length equals 12 residues. As DNA, the CDR3 is TGTGCCAGCAGCATTAGTAGTATCGAGCAGTACTTC. This codes for CASSISSIEQYF.